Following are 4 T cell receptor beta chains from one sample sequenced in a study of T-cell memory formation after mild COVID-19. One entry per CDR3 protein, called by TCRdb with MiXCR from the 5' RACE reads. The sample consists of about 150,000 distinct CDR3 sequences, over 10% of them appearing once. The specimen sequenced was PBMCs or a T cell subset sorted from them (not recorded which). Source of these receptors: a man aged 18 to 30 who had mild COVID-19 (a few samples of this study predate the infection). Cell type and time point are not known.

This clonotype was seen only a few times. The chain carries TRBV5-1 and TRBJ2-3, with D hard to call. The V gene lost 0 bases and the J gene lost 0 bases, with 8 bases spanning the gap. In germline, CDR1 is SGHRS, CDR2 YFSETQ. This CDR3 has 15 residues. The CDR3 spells CASSLGSASTDTQYF. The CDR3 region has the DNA TGCGCCAGCAGCTTGGGATCTGCCAGCACAGATACGCAGTATTTT.

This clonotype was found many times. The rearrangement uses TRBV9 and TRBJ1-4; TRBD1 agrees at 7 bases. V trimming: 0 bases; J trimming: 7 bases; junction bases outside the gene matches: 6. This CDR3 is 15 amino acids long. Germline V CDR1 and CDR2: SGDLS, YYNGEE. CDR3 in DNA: TGTGCCAGCAGCGTAGCACAGGGGCTCGGTGAAAAACTGTTTTTT. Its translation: CASSVAQGLGEKLFF.

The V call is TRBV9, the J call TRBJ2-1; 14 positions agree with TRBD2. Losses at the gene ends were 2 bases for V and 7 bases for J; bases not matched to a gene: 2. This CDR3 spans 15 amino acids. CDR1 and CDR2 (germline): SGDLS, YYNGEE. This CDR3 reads CASSVGLAGENEQFF. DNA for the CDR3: TGTGCCAGCAGCGTGGGACTAGCGGGGGAGAATGAGCAGTTCTTC.

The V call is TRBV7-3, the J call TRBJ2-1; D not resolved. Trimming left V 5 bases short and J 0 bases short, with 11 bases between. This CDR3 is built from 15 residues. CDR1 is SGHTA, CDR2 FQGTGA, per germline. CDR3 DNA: TGTGCCAGCAGCGTAGTTTACAGCTCCTACAATGAGCAGTTCTTC. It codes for CASSVVYSSYNEQFF.